The sequence of this T cell receptor beta chain was determined in a study of technical replicates of blood from a few donors. Repertoires were generated with immunoSEQ multiplex PCR, while TCRdb's copy carries only in-frame clones and drops some. The sample has roughly 100,000 clones, 95% seen once. The V gene end was trimmed by 9 bases and the J gene end by 6 bases; junction bases not matched to a gene: 8. This CDR3 has 13 amino acids. Germline CDR1 LNHDA, CDR2 SQIVND (reference sequence). Sequencing was carried out using T cells isolated from PBMCs. The J gene is TRBJ2-4, the V gene TRBV19; TRBD2 matches at 7 bases. This TCR was sampled from a human donor in good health. CDR3 residues: CASKGLLRNIQYF. The CDR3 coding sequence is TGTGCCAGCAAGGGACTACTGAGAAACATTCAGTACTTC.